This T cell receptor beta chain emerged from a study of cytomegalovirus exposure and HLA in healthy donors. This CDR3 has 14 amino acids. CDR1 and CDR2 from the germline V gene are ENHRY and SYGVKD. Trimming at V came to 5 bases and at J to 7 bases, leaving 6 bases not matched to a gene. The PCR made use of 60 Vbeta and 13 Jbeta primers. Assay: immunoSEQ multiplex PCR; the TCRdb copy retains only in-frame clones and omits some. The sample records 100,000 to 150,000 clones, around 80% being singletons. Sequenced sample: PBMCs. This chain connects TRBV10-3 to TRBJ1-4; TRBD1 agrees at 8 bases. This receptor was obtained from a woman aged 45-65 years in good health and CMV-seronegative. The CDR3 sequence: CAISNTGGSEKLFF. CDR3 in DNA: TGTGCCATCAGTAACACAGGGGGTAGTGAAAAACTGTTTTTT.